The sequence of this TCR beta chain was determined in a study of blood T cell repertoires in COVID-19. Study details: Samples representing acute and convalescent COVID-19 were sourced from the United States, Italy and Spain. In each case, the material was cDNA or gDNA derived from T cells, B-cell-depleted T cells, or PBMCs.

Authors' data handling: Using reference gene primer amplification, nucleated cell counts were estimated. This table comes from immunoSEQ multiplex PCR, and its TCRdb copy is limited to in-frame clones, with some not included. V and J calls and clone size follow that table, whereas D and trimming were derived from the DNA. The top ten hold about 20% of the sample, which has approximately 100,000 clones, about 89% seen once. This clone was found a few times. CDR3 length: 11 amino acids. Germline CDR1 and CDR2: DFQATT and SNEGSKA (reference sequence). The junction had 8 bases not matched to a gene; V was cut back by 6 bases and J by 10 bases.

The sequenced sample was peripheral blood. The TCR comes from a human donor with acute or convalescent COVID-19. The donor label of this sample is uncertain. The rearrangement uses TRBV20-1 and TRBJ1-1; 7 nucleotides align to TRBD1. The chain's CDR3 is CSARKGAGAFF. The CDR3, as DNA: TGCAGTGCGCGGAAGGGGGCTGGAGCTTTCTTT.